These 9 T cell receptor beta chains share one sample of origin, sequenced in a study of blood T cell repertoires in COVID-19 (dated by TCRdb to 2020 to 2022). The library was produced with the immunoSEQ multiplex PCR assay. TCRdb's version of the immuneACCESS table is confined to in-frame rearrangements and falls short of the full clone set. An unresolved V gene accounts for under half of the shortfall where checked; the remainder is of unknown origin. The sample table shows a few hundred thousand clones, and about 88% are seen once. Roughly 1.4% of the sample comes from the top ten. Sequences were obtained from PBMCs or T cells enriched from blood (not recorded which). The receptors here all came from a woman aged 18-29 years who had been exposed to COVID-19.

The chain has TRBV2 and TRBJ2-7; D gene uncertain. Trimming shortened V by 3 bases and J by 0 bases, and 3 bases separated the two germline ends. Germline V gene sequence: CDR1 SNHLY, CDR2 FYNNEI. CDR3 size: 12 residues. CDR3 sequence: CASSDVSYEQYF. In nucleotides, the CDR3 is TGTGCCAGCAGTGACGTCTCCTACGAGCAGTACTTC.

The CDR3 reads CSTPSTTGLNNEQFF. The CDR3 nucleotides are TGCAGCACCCCGAGCACGACAGGGCTAAACAATGAGCAGTTCTTC. V gene TRBV29-1 combines with J gene TRBJ2-1; 7 nucleotides line up with TRBD1. Germline values: CDR1 SQVTM, CDR2 ANQGSEA. The V segment lost 8 bases and the J segment 5 bases; nucleotides outside the gene matches: 15. The CDR3 extends over 15 amino acids.

This clone was observed a few times. The chain carries TRBV11-3 and TRBJ1-1; no firm D call. This CDR3 has 13 amino acids. V was cut by 1 base and J by 3 bases, with 6 bases left in between. Germline values: CDR1 SGHNT, CDR2 YENEEA. In DNA form, the CDR3 reads TGTGCCAGCAGCTTAGGTCTTGACACTGAAGCTTTCTTT. Its protein product is CASSLGLDTEAFF.

This chain connects TRBV4-1 to TRBJ2-2; 8 nucleotides align to TRBD2. Germline-derived CDR1 and CDR2 are MGHRA and YSYEKL. J lost 5 bases, V lost 0 bases, and 14 bases had no gene match. The CDR3 is made up of 19 amino acids. CDR3: CASSQDRIAGGGTTGELFF. As DNA, the CDR3 is TGCGCCAGCAGCCAAGATAGGATTGCGGGGGGAGGAACGACCGGGGAGCTGTTTTTT.

The gene calls are TRBV6-5 and TRBJ2-7, with D maybe TRBD2 (5 bases). The CDR3 totals 14 residues. CDR1 MNHEY and CDR2 SVGAGI come from the germline V gene. Trimming left V 2 bases short and J 1 base short, with 9 bases between. For the CDR3, the DNA is TGTGCCAGCAGTTACGGGAGAGGATCCTACGAGCAGTACTTC. Its translation is CASSYGRGSYEQYF.

The chain uses TRBV7-2 and TRBJ2-2; TRBD2 agrees at 11 bases. CDR3 length equals 19 residues. J was trimmed by 1 base and V by 2 bases; bases with no gene match: 9. Germline V gene data show CDR1 as SGHTA and CDR2 as FQGNSA. CDR3 DNA: TGTGCCAGCAGCTTACTCTGGGGTCTAGCGGGGGGGAACACCGGGGAGCTGTTTTTT. As protein: CASSLLWGLAGGNTGELFF.

This chain connects TRBV28 to TRBJ2-7, with D possibly being TRBD2 (6 bases). Between the trimmed V and J ends, which lost 5 bases and 6 bases, there was a span of 14 bases. The germline V gene encodes CDR1 MDHEN and CDR2 SYDVKM. This CDR3 spans 13 amino acids. As DNA, the CDR3 is TGTGCCAGCAGTCCAACGGGAGACCTCGAGCAGTACTTC. This translates into CASSPTGDLEQYF.

This clone was recorded once. The J gene is TRBJ1-1, the V gene TRBV28; TRBD1 matches at 7 bases. The ends lost 1 base at V and 12 bases at J; junction bases unmatched: 8. The CDR3 contains 13 residues. The germline CDR1 and CDR2 sequences are MDHEN and SYDVKM. CDR3 sequence reads: CASSLSPAGGTFF. The CDR3 bases are TGTGCCAGCAGTTTATCCCCCGCAGGGGGGACTTTCTTT.

CDR3 nucleotide sequence: TGTGCCAGCAGTCAACGCGGCGGGCTATACAATGAGCAGTTCTTC. Its translation is CASSQRGGLYNEQFF. The rearrangement joins TRBV3-1 (or the pseudogene TRBV3-2) to TRBJ2-1, with TRBD2 as a possible D gene (5 bases). V lost 6 bases to trimming and J lost 4 bases, with 16 bases between them. CDR3 size: 15 residues. Looked up from germline, CDR1 is LGHDT and CDR2 is YNNKEL (reference sequence).